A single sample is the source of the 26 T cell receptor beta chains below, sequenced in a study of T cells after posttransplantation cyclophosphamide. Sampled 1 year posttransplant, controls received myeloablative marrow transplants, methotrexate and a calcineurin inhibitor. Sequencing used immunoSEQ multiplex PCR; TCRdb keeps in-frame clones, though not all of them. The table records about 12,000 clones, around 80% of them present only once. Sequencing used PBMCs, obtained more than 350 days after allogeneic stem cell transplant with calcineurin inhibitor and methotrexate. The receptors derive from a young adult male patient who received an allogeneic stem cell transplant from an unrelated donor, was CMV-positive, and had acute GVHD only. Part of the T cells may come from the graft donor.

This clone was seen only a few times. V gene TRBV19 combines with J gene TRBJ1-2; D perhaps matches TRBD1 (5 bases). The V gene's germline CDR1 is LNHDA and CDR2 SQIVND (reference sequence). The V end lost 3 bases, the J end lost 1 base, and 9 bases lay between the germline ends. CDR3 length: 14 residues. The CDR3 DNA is TGTGCCAGTAGTATTAAGCAGGGTAACTATGGCTACACCTTC. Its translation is CASSIKQGNYGYTF.

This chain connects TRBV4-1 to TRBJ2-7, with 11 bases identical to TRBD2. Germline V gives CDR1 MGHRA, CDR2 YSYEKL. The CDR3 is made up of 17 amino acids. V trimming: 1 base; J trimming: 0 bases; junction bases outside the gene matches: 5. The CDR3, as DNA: TGCGCCAGCAGCCAAGGAGAACTAGCGGGGGTCTCCTACGAGCAGTACTTC. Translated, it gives CASSQGELAGVSYEQYF.

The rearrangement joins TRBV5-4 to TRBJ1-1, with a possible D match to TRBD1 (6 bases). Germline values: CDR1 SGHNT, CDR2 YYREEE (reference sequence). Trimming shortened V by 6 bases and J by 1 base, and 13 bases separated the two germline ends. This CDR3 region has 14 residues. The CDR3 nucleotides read TGTGCCAGCACGACAGGAGAGGGGAACACTGAAGCTTTCTTT. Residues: CASTTGEGNTEAFF.

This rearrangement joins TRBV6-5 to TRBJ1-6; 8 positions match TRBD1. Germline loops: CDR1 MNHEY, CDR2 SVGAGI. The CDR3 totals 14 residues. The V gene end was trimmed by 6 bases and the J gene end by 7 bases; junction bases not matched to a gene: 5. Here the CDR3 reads CASSPRDRNSPLHF. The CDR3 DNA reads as TGTGCCAGCAGCCCCCGGGACAGGAATTCACCCCTCCACTTT.

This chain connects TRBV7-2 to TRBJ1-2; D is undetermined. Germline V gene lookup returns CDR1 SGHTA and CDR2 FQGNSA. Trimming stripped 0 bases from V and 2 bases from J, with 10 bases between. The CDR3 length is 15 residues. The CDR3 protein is CASSLAFYGNYGYTF. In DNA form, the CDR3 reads TGTGCCAGCAGCTTAGCGTTTTACGGGAACTATGGCTACACCTTC.

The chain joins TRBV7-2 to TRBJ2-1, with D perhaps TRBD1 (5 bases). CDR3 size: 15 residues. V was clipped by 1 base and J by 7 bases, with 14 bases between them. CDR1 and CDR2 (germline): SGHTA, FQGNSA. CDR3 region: CASSLVDGGANEQFF. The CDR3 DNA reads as TGTGCCAGCAGCTTAGTCGACGGTGGGGCAAATGAGCAGTTCTTC.

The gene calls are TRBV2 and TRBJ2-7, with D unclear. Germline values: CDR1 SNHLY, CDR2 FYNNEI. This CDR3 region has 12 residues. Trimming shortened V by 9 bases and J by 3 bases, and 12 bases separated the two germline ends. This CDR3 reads CASSSVGYEQYF. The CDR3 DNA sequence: TGTGCCAGTTCAAGCGTGGGCTACGAGCAGTACTTC.

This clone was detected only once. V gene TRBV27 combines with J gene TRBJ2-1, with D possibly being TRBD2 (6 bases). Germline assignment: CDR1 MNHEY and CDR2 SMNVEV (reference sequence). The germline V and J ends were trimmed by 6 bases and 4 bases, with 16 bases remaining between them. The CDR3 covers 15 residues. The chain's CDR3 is CASSPGGPGYNEQFF. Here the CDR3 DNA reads TGTGCCAGCAGCCCCGGGGGACCAGGGTACAATGAGCAGTTCTTC.

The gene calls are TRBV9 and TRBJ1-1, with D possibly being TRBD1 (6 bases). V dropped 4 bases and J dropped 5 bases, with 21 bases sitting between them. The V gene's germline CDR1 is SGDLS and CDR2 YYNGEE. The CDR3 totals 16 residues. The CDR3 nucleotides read TGTGCCAGCAGCCCGGGGAACAGGGCTATCGAGACTGAAGCTTTCTTT. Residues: CASSPGNRAIETEAFF.

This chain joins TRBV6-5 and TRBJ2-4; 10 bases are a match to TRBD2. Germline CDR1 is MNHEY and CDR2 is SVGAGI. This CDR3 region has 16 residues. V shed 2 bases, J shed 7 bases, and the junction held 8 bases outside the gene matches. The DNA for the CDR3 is TGTGCCAGCAGTTACCGCCCCGGGACTAGCGTGAACATTCAGTACTTC. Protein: CASSYRPGTSVNIQYF.

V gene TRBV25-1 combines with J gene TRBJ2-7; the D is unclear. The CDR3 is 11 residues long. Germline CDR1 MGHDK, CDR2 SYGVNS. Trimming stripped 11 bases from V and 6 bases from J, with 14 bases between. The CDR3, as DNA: TGTGCCTTCCACCTTCCAGGCGAGCAGTACTTC. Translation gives CAFHLPGEQYF.

In DNA form, the CDR3 reads TGTGCCAGCAGCCTTGCGAACACCGGGGAGCTGTTTTTT. It encodes CASSLANTGELFF. This chain links TRBV6-6 with TRBJ2-2; no clear D gene. Deletions cut 6 bases from V and 0 bases from J, with 5 bases between. The length of the CDR3 is 13 residues. The germline V gene has CDR1 MNHNY and CDR2 SVGAGI (reference sequence).

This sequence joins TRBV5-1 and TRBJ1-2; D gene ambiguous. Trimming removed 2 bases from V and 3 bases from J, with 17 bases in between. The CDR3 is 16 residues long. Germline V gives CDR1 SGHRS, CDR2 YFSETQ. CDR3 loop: CASSFGGGGEYYGYTF. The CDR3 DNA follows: TGCGCCAGCAGCTTCGGCGGAGGAGGCGAATACTATGGCTACACCTTC.

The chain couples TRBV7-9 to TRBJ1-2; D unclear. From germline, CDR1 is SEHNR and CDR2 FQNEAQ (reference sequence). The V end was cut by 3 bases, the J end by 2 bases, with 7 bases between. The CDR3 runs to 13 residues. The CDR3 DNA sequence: TGTGCCAGCAGCTTGAGAGAGAACTATGGCTACACCTTC. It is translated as CASSLRENYGYTF.

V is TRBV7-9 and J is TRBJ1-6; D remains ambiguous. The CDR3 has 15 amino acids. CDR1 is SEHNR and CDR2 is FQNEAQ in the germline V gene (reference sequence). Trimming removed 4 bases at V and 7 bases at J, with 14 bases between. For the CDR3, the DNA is TGTGCCAGCAGCTCTCCGGCCGGCGGAAATTCACCCCTCCACTTT. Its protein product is CASSSPAGGNSPLHF.

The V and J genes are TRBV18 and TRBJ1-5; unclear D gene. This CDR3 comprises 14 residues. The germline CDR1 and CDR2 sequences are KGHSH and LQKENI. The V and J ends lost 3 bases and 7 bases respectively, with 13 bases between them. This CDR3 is CASSPSREAQPQHF. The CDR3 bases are TGTGCCAGCTCACCCAGTCGGGAGGCCCAGCCCCAGCATTTT.

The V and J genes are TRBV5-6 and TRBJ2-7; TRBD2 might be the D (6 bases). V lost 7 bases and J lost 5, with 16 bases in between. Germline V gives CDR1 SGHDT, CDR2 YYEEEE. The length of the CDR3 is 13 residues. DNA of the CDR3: TGTGCCAGCTTCTGGCAGGAGGGCCACGAGCAGTACTTC. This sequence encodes CASFWQEGHEQYF.

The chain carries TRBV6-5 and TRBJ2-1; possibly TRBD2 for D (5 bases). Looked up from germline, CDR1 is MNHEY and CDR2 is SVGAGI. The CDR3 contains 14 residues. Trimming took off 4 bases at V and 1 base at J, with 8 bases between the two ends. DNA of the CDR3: TGTGCCAGCAGTTTTCGGGGTTCCTACAATGAGCAGTTCTTC. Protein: CASSFRGSYNEQFF.

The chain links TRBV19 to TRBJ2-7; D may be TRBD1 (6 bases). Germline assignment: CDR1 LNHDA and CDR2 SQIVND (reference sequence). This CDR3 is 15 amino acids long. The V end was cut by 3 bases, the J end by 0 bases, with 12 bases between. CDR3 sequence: CASSMSWGPSYEQYF. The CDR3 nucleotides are TGTGCCAGTAGTATGAGCTGGGGGCCCTCCTACGAGCAGTACTTC.

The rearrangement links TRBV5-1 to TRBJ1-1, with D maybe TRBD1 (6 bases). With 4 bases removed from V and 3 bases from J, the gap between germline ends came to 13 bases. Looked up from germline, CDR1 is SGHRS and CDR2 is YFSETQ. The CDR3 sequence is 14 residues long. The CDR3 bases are TGCGCCAGCAGCCTCGGACAGAGACACACTGAAGCTTTCTTT. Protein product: CASSLGQRHTEAFF. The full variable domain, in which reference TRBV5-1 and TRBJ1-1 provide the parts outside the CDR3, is KAGVTQTPRYLIKTRGQQVTLSCSPISGHRSVSWYQQTPGQGLQFLFEYFSETQRNKGNFPGRFSGRQFSNSRSEMNVSTLELGDSALYLCASSLGQRHTEAFFGQGTRLTVV.

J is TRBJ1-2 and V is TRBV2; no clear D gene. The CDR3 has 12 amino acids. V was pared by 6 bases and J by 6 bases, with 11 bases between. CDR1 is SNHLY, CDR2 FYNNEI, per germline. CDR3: CASRREGNGYTF. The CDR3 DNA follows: TGTGCCAGCAGGAGGGAAGGGAATGGCTACACCTTC.

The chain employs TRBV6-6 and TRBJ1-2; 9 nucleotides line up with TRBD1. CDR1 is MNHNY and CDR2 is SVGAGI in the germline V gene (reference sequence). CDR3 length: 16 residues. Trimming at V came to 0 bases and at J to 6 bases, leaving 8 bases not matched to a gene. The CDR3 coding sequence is TGTGCCAGCAGTTACTCCACCGGACAGGGGTCCGATGGCTACACCTTC. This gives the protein CASSYSTGQGSDGYTF.

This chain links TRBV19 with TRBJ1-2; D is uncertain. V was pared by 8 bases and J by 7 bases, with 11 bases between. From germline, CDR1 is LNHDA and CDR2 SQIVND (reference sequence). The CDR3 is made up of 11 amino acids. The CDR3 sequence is CASFNGGGYTF. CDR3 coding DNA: TGTGCCAGTTTTAATGGAGGTGGCTACACCTTC.

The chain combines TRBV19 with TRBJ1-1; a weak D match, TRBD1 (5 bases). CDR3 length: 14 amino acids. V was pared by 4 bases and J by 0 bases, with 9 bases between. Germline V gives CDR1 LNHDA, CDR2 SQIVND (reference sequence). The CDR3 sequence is CASSTGGLNTEAFF. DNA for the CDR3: TGTGCCAGTAGTACGGGGGGACTGAACACTGAAGCTTTCTTT. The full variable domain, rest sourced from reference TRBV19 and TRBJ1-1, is DGGITQSPKYLFRKEGQNVTLSCEQNLNHDAMYWYRQDPGQGLRLIYYSQIVNDFQKGDIAEGYSVSREKKESFPLTVTSAQKNPTAFYLCASSTGGLNTEAFFGQGTRLTVV.

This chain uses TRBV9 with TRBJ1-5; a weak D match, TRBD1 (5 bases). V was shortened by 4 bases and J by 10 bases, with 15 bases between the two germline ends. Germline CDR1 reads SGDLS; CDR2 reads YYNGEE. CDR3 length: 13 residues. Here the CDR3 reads CASSYSGSTPQHF. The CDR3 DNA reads TGTGCCAGCAGCTACTCAGGGTCAACACCCCAGCATTTT.

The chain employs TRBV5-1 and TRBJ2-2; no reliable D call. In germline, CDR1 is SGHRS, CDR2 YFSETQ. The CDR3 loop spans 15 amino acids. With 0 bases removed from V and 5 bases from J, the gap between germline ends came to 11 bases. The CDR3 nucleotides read TGCGCCAGCAGCTTGGGGTCTTCTAGGACCGGGGAGCTGTTTTTT. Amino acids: CASSLGSSRTGELFF.